This T cell receptor beta chain comes out of a study of technical replicates of blood from several donors. Germline values: CDR1 SEHNR, CDR2 FQNEAQ (reference sequence). Trimming removed 1 base from V and 6 bases from J, with 10 bases in between. The CDR3 has 13 residues. Method: immunoSEQ multiplex PCR; TCRdb's copy keeps in-frame clones and lacks some. The table records 80,000 to 85,000 clones, about nine tenths of them present only once. This chain links TRBV7-9 with TRBJ2-7; possibly TRBD2 for D (5 bases). The sample was T cells isolated from PBMCs. The source is a human donor in good health. The CDR3 sequence is CASSLGRFIEQYF. The CDR3 DNA reads as TGTGCCAGCAGCTTAGGGAGGTTTATCGAGCAGTACTTC.